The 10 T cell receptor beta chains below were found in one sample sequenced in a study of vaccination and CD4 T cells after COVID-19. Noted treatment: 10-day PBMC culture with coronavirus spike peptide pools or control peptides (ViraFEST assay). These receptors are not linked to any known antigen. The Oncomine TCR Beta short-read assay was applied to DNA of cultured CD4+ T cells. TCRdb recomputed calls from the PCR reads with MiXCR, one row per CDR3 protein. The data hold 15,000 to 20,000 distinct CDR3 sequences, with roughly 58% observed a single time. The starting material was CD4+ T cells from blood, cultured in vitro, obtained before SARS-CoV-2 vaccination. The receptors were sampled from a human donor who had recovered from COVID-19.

Here the CDR3 DNA reads TGTGCCAGTAGCCCTGGGACAGCCCTCAGCACAGATACGCAGTATTTT. This sequence encodes CASSPGTALSTDTQYF. The genes are TRBV19 and TRBJ2-3, with TRBD1 matching 7 bases. V was pared by 6 bases and J by 0 bases, with 9 bases of the junction left unmatched. The CDR3 spans 16 residues. Germline assignment: CDR1 LNHDA and CDR2 SQIVND (reference sequence).

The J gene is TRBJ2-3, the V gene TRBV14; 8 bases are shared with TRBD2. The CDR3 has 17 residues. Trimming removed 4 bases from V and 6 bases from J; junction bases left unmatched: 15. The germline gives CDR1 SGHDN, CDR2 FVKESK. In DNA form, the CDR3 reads TGTGCCAGCAGCCTAGAGACCCCTTTCGGGAGGGAGGATACGCAGTATTTT. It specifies CASSLETPFGREDTQYF. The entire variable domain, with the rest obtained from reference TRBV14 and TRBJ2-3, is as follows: EAGVTQFPSHSVIEKGQTVTLRCDPISGHDNLYWYRRVMGKEIKFLLHFVKESKQDESGMPNNRFLAERTGGTYSTLKVQPAELEDSGVYFCASSLETPFGREDTQYFGPGTRLTVL.

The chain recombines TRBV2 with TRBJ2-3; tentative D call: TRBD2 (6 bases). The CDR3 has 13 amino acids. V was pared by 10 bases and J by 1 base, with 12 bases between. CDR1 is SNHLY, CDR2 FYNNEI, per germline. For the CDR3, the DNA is TGTGCCACAACGGGACTTCGCACAGATACGCAGTATTTT. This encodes CATTGLRTDTQYF.

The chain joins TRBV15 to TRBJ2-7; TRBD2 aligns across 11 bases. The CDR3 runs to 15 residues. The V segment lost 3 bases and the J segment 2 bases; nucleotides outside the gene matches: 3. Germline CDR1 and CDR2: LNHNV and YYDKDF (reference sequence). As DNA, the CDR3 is TGTGCCACCAGCAGGGGACTAGCGGATACCTACGAGCAGTACTTC. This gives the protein CATSRGLADTYEQYF.

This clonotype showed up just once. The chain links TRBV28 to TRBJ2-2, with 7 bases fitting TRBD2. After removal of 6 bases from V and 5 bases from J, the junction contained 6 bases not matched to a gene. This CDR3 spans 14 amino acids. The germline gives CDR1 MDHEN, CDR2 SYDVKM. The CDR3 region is CASRREGGTGELFF. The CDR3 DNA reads TGTGCCAGCAGGAGGGAGGGAGGAACCGGGGAGCTGTTTTTT.

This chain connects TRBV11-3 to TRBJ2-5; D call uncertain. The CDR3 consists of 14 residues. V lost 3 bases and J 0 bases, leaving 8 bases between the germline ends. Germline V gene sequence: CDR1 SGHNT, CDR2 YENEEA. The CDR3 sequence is CASSFGGDQETQYF. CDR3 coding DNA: TGTGCCAGCAGCTTTGGCGGAGACCAAGAGACCCAGTACTTC.

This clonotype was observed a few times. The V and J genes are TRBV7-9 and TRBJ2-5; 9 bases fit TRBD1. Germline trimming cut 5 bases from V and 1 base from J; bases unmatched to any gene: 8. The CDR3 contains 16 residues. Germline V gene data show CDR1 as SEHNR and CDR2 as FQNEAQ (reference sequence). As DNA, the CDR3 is TGTGCCAGCAGCCTCTGGACAGGGGTTTTCCAAGAGACCCAGTACTTC. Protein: CASSLWTGVFQETQYF.

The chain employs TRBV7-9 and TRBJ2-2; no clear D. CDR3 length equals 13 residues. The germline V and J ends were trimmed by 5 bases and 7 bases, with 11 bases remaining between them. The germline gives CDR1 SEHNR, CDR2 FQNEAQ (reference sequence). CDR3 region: CASSDVPVGELFF. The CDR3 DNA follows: TGTGCCAGCAGCGACGTACCGGTCGGGGAGCTGTTTTTT. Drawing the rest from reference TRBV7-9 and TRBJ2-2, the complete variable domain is DTGVSQNPRHKITKRGQNVTFRCDPISEHNRLYWYRQTLGQGPEFLTYFQNEAQLEKSRLLSDRFSAERPKGSFSTLEIQRTEQGDSAMYLCASSDVPVGELFFGEGSRLTVL.

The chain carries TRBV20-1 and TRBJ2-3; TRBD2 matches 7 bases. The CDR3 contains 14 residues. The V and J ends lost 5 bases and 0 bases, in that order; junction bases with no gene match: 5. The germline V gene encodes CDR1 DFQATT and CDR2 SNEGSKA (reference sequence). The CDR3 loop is CSAQTAGSTDTQYF. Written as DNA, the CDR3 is TGCAGTGCTCAAACAGCGGGAAGCACAGATACGCAGTATTTT.

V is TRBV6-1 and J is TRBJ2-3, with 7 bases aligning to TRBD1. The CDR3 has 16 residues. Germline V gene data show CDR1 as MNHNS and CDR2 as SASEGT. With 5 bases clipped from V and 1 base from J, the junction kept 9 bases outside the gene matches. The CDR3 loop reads CASSPRTGTGTDTQYF. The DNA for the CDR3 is TGTGCCAGCAGTCCACGGACAGGAACGGGCACAGATACGCAGTATTTT.